The T cell receptor (beta chain) described here comes from a study of shared clonotypes between healthy human individuals. As for this clone: The sample holds other DNA sequences that translate to the same CDR3.

The CDR3 extends over 15 amino acids. CDR1 is SEHNR, CDR2 FQNEAQ, per germline (reference sequence). V gave up 1 base and J gave up 0 bases, with 9 bases separating them. Sequencing was performed with immunoSEQ multiplex PCR; in TCRdb, only in-frame clones are kept and a portion is missing. The sample has 2,500,000 or so clones, approximately 94% seen once. The sequence came from a man between 18 and 35 years old in good health. The chain joins TRBV7-9 to TRBJ1-1, with D possibly matching TRBD1 (6 bases). Sequenced input: naive CD4+ T cells sorted from blood. Subset described: CD45RA+ positively selected. For the CDR3, the DNA is TGTGCCAGCAGCTTAGAGGGGGGCTTGAACACTGAAGCTTTCTTT. Its protein is CASSLEGGLNTEAFF.